This T cell receptor beta chain was found in a study of human T cells and chemical hapten exposure. For the study at large: An approximately 2 cm by approximately 2 cm inner upper arm patch received 2% DPC for sensitization.

V lost 5 bases and J 7 bases, leaving 18 bases between the germline ends. The germline V gene encodes CDR1 SGHVS and CDR2 FNYEAQ. This CDR3 comprises 14 residues. The time point was: patch test 1, 2 weeks after DPC sensitization. Treatment reported: therapeutic diphenylcyclopropenone sensitization with weekly scalp DPC. Original data processing: Counting gave a median of around 89,000 TCRs per sample, with values ranging from 23,224 to 690,600. One entry per CDR3 protein, called by TCRdb with MiXCR from the RACE reads. The V and J calls were not made by the authors but by TCRdb's processing. This sample carries roughly 160,000 distinct CDR3 sequences, about 14% of them seen once, and the ten largest clones take 1.7%.

This rearrangement joins TRBV7-6 to TRBJ2-7; no reliable D call. Sequencing used whole blood, obtained in connection with sensitization to the hapten diphenylcyclopropenone (DPC). The clonotype was recovered from a woman in her 30s with alopecia areata. Some clones in this sample may be carry-over from other donors' samples. CDR3 coding DNA: TGTGCCAGCAGCAAAAGAGTGGGTTTGGAGGAGCAGTACTTC. The encoded protein is CASSKRVGLEEQYF.